This T cell receptor beta chain stems from a study of blood T cell repertoires in COVID-19. Profiled with immunoSEQ multiplex PCR; TCRdb holds only in-frame clones, not every one. The profile covers under 300,000 clones, with 80% to 90% appearing a single time and around 15% taken by the ten largest. Trimming took off 5 bases at V and 11 bases at J, with 16 bases between the two ends. The length of the CDR3 is 12 residues. Germline values: CDR1 MDHEN, CDR2 SYDVKM. The chain has TRBV28 and TRBJ2-7, with D perhaps matching TRBD2 (6 bases). The sequenced sample consisted of PBMCs or T cells enriched from blood (not recorded which). The clonotype comes from a young man who had recovered from COVID-19. For the CDR3, the DNA is TGTGCCAGCAGTACGGGATCCCTAGCGAAGTACTTC. Amino acid sequence: CASSTGSLAKYF.